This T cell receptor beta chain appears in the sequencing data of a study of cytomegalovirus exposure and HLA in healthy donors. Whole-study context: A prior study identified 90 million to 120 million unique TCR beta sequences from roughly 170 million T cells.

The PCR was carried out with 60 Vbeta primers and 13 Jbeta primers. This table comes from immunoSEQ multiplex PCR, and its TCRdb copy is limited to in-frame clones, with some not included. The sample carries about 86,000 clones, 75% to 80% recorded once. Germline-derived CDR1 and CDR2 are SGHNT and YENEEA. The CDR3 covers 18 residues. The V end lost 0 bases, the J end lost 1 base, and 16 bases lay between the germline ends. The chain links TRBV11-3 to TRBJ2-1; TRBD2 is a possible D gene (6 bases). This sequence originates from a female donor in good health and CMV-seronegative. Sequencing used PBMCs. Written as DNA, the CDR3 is TGTGCCAGCAGCTTAGATCAGGGAGGAACCAGGTCCTACAATGAGCAGTTCTTC. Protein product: CASSLDQGGTRSYNEQFF. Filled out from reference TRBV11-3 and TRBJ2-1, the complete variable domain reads EAGVVQSPRYKIIEKKQPVAFWCNPISGHNTLYWYLQNLGQGPELLIRYENEEAVDDSQLPKDRFSAERLKGVDSTLKIQPAELGDSAVYLCASSLDQGGTRSYNEQFFGPGTRLTVL.